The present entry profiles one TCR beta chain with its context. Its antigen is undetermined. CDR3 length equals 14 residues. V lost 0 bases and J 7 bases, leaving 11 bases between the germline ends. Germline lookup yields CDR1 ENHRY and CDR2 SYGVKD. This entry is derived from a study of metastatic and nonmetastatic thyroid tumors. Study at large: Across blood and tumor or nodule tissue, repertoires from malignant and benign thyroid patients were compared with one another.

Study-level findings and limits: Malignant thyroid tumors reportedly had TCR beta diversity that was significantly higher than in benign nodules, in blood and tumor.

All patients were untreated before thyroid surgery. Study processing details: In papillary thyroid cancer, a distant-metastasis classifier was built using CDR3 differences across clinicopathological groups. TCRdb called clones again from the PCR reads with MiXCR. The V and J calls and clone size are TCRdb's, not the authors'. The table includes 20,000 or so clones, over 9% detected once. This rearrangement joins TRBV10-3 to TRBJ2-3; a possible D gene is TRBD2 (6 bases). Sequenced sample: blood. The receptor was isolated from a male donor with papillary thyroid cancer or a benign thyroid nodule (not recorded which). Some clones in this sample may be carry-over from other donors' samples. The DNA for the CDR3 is TGTGCCATCAGTGAGTCGACGGGGGTGAATACGCAGTATTTT. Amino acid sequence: CAISESTGVNTQYF.